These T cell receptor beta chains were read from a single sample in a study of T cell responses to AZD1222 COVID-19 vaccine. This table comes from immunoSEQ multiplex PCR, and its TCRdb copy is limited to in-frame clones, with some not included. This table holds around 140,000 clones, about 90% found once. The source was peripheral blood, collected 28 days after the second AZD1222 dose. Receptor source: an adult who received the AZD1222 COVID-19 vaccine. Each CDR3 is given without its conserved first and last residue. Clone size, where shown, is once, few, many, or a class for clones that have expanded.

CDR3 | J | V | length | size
ASSFKGGYGYT | TRBJ1-2 | TRBV7-2 | 11 | few
ASSVGDGGGYEQY | TRBJ2-7 | TRBV9 | 13 | .
ASLRANTGELF | TRBJ2-2 | TRBV6-5 | 11 | .
ASSVGEAPTEAF | TRBJ1-1 | TRBV9 | 12 | .
ASSSDRGSTEAF | TRBJ1-1 | TRBV27 | 12 | .
SVTEGSYEQY | TRBJ2-7 | TRBV29-1 | 10 | few
ASSHTGPGGEAF | TRBJ1-1 | TRBV3-1/TRBV3-2 | 12 | .
ASSEGTPRPYNSPLH | TRBJ1-6 | TRBV9 | 15 | .
ASSELGQTYEQY | TRBJ2-7 | TRBV19 | 12 | .
ASRHQGNTEAF | TRBJ1-1 | TRBV11-1 | 11 | .
ASSPTGSPSTDTQY | TRBJ2-3 | TRBV27 | 14 | .
ASRRAATDTQY | TRBJ2-3 | TRBV12-3/TRBV12-4 | 11 | .
ASGPGANEKLF | TRBJ1-4 | TRBV12-3/TRBV12-4 | 11 | .
ASRDRGDTGELF | TRBJ2-2 | TRBV7-8 | 12 | .
ASSFHYSYEQY | TRBJ2-7 | TRBV27 | 11 | .
ASSQDGVDTQY | TRBJ2-3 | TRBV3-1/TRBV3-2 | 11 | .
ASSRGRQTTNEKLF | TRBJ1-4 | TRBV5-1 | 14 | once
ASSGYGVGTEAF | TRBJ1-1 | TRBV2 | 12 | .
ASNGLPNTGELF | TRBJ2-2 | TRBV7-9 | 12 | .
ASSIQGGQPQH | TRBJ1-5 | TRBV19 | 11 | .
ASSPEPRDSSYGYT | TRBJ1-2 | TRBV7-2 | 14 | .
ASSLRQGWSPLH | TRBJ1-6 | TRBV7-2 | 12 | few
ASSGGFQETQY | TRBJ2-5 | TRBV5-8 | 11 | once
ASSMGTGSTDEQF | TRBJ2-1 | TRBV19 | 13 | .
ASSQDLPTGGIYGYT | TRBJ1-2 | TRBV4-3 | 15 | .
ASSLVVGGPGDTQY | TRBJ2-3 | TRBV7-9 | 14 | .
ASSYGTGDDIQY | TRBJ2-4 | TRBV6-5 | 12 | .
AISGTGNTEAF | TRBJ1-1 | TRBV10-3 | 11 | .
SVRAGVGTEAF | TRBJ1-1 | TRBV29-1 | 11 | .
ASSEYKGNYGYT | TRBJ1-2 | TRBV6-1 | 12 | .